These T cell receptor beta chains were read from a single sample in a study of cytomegalovirus exposure and HLA in healthy donors. Data came from immunoSEQ multiplex PCR; TCRdb stores just in-frame clones and leaves some out. This sample has some 80,000 clones, with over 70% found just once. Input material: PBMCs. These receptors were collected from a man aged 18 to 29 in good health and CMV-seropositive. Each CDR3 is given with its conserved first and last residue. The order of the fields is J gene, clone size, V gene, D gene, CDR3 DNA, CDR3 protein. D genes are given only for firm matches. Only part of the rows carry a size: once, few, many, or a class if the clone is expanded.

>TRBJ2-7|.|TRBV28|.
TGTGCCAGCAGTGACAGCTATACATCCTACGAGCAGTACTTC
CASSDSYTSYEQYF
>TRBJ2-5|.|TRBV5-4|.
TGTGCCAGCAGTTTACTAGAGACCCAGTACTTC
CASSLLETQYF
>TRBJ1-4|.|TRBV7-9|.
TGTGCCAGCAGCTCGGGGTTAGGAGGTGAAAAACTGTTTTTT
CASSSGLGGEKLFF
>TRBJ1-1|.|TRBV6-5|.
TGTGCCAGCAGTTCCAGGGCGAACACTGAAGCTTTCTTT
CASSSRANTEAFF
>TRBJ1-2|few|TRBV18|TRBD1
TGTGCCAGCTCACCAAGGACAGGGGAGTCTTATGGCTACACCTTC
CASSPRTGESYGYTF
>TRBJ1-4|.|TRBV28|TRBD1
TGTGCCTCCCTAGGGGGCCGAAATGAAAAACTGTTTTTT
CASLGGRNEKLFF
>TRBJ2-7|.|TRBV5-8|.
TGTGCCAGCAGCATGGGTCAGGTCCCGGCCTACGAGCAGTACTTC
CASSMGQVPAYEQYF
>TRBJ2-7|.|TRBV29-1|TRBD2
TGCAGCGTTGAAGTTTTAACAGGCGTTAGCGGGTACGAGCAGTACTTC
CSVEVLTGVSGYEQYF
>TRBJ1-2|.|TRBV6-1|.
TGTGCCAGCAGTGAAGCGGGCAGTTACTATGGCTACACCTTC
CASSEAGSYYGYTF
>TRBJ2-7|.|TRBV10-2|.
TGCGCCAGCTCTACGCTAGCATCAATGGCCGAGCAGTACTTC
CASSTLASMAEQYF
>TRBJ2-5|.|TRBV5-4|TRBD2
TGTGCCAGCAGCGGATTTAGCGGGAGGGGAACAAACAGACAAGAGACCCAGTACTTC
CASSGFSGRGTNRQETQYF
>TRBJ2-7|few|TRBV4-1|.
TGCGCCAGCAGCCGGAGGACAGGGAGGGATCCCTACGAGCAGTACTTC
CASSRRTGRDPYEQYF
>TRBJ1-5|.|TRBV27|.
TGTGCCAGCAGTTTCGCGTCAAATCAGCCCCAGCATTTT
CASSFASNQPQHF
>TRBJ2-2|.|TRBV4-1|.
TGCGCCAGCAGCTTCTCTTACACCGGGGAGCTGTTTTTT
CASSFSYTGELFF
>TRBJ2-5|once|TRBV5-1|TRBD1
TGCGCCAGCAGCACGGGGACAGCAGAAGAGACCCAGTACTTC
CASSTGTAEETQYF
>TRBJ2-3|.|TRBV7-3|.
TGTGCCAGCAGCCCAAGAGGCGGGTCCATCACAGATACGCAGTATTTT
CASSPRGGSITDTQYF
>TRBJ2-5|.|TRBV29-1|.
TGCAGCGTTGATGGTCTCAGGGAGGACCAAGAGACCCAGTACTTC
CSVDGLREDQETQYF
>TRBJ2-1|few|TRBV5-4|.
TGTGCCAGCAGCTCGACAGGCTACAATGAGCAGTTCTTC
CASSSTGYNEQFF
>TRBJ2-1|.|TRBV20-1|.
TGCAGTGCAGGGGGGGGAAATGAGCAGTTCTTC
CSAGGGNEQFF
>TRBJ2-1|.|TRBV6-5|TRBD2
TGTGCCAGCAGTGCGAGCGGGAGGGGAACCGAGCAGTTCTTC
CASSASGRGTEQFF
>TRBJ2-5|.|TRBV23-1|.
TGCGCCAGCAGTCAGACAGGATTCCTCAAGTACCAAGAGACCCAGTACTTC
CASSQTGFLKYQETQYF
>TRBJ2-7|.|TRBV9|.
TGTGCCAGCAGCGTAGGGGGTATGCAGGGCGAGCAGTACTTC
CASSVGGMQGEQYF
>TRBJ2-2|.|TRBV9|.
TGTGCCAGCAGCATACAGGGGAACACCGGGGAGCTGTTTTTT
CASSIQGNTGELFF
>TRBJ1-2|.|TRBV5-1|TRBD1
TGCGCCAGCAGCTTCACAGGGGGAATTGACTATGGCTACACCTTC
CASSFTGGIDYGYTF
>TRBJ1-1|.|TRBV13|.
TGTGCCAGCAGCTTAACAGGGCCGAACACTGAAGCTTTCTTT
CASSLTGPNTEAFF
>TRBJ1-1|once|TRBV6-5|TRBD1
TGTGCCAGCAGTTACGGGGCAGGGGGCACTGAAGCTTTCTTT
CASSYGAGGTEAFF
>TRBJ1-3|few|TRBV27|TRBD1
TGTGCCAGCAGTTTCCCCCCCGAGGGGGCGGACATATATTTT
CASSFPPEGADIYF
>TRBJ2-7|.|TRBV10-3|TRBD1
TGTGCCATCACACAGGGGGGTTTGGACGAGCAGTACTTC
CAITQGGLDEQYF
>TRBJ2-3|.|TRBV4-1|.
TGCGCCAGCAGCCATGCACAGGCTAGCACAGATACGCAGTATTTT
CASSHAQASTDTQYF
>TRBJ2-7|.|TRBV11-3|.
TGTGCCAGCAGCCCCGGATCGGGGTCCTACGAGCAGTACTTC
CASSPGSGSYEQYF
>TRBJ1-1|few|TRBV10-2|.
TGCGCCAGCACCGGAGCCACTGAAGCTTTCTTT
CASTGATEAFF
>TRBJ2-7|.|TRBV5-4|TRBD2
TGTGCCAGCAGCTTGGCCCCCGACACTAGCGCATACGAGCAGTACTTC
CASSLAPDTSAYEQYF
>TRBJ1-3|.|TRBV10-3|TRBD1
TGTGCCATCAGTGAGGACGACAGGGTATATTTT
CAISEDDRVYF
>TRBJ2-5|once|TRBV5-1|.
TGCGCCAGCAGCTTGGGTAGCCAACAAGAGACCCAGTACTTC
CASSLGSQQETQYF
>TRBJ2-2|once|TRBV29-1|.
TGCAGCCTCTCGCGGGCGCGGAGGACCGGGGAGCTGTTTTTT
CSLSRARRTGELFF
>TRBJ2-3|.|TRBV4-1|.
TGCGCCAGCAGCCAAGTCTATACGGGCACAGATACGCAGTATTTT
CASSQVYTGTDTQYF
>TRBJ2-7|few|TRBV6-1|TRBD2
TGTGCCAGCAGTGGACTAGCGACCTACGAGCAGTACTTC
CASSGLATYEQYF
>TRBJ1-2|.|TRBV5-1|.
TGCGCCAGCAGACTAGGGACCGGGAGCGGCTACACCTTC
CASRLGTGSGYTF
>TRBJ2-7|.|TRBV19|TRBD2
TGTGCCAGTAGTGCGGCTAGCGGGTCTACCGAGCAGTACTTC
CASSAASGSTEQYF
>TRBJ2-3|.|TRBV25-1|TRBD2
TGTGCCAGCAGTGAATCGTCTGGACTAGCGAGGAGCACAGATACGCAGTATTTT
CASSESSGLARSTDTQYF
>TRBJ2-7|once|TRBV11-2|.
TGTGCCAGCAGCCCCTACAGGGCCGGGCAGTACTTC
CASSPYRAGQYF
>TRBJ2-1|.|TRBV7-9|TRBD2
TGTGCCAGCAGCCCAGTAGCGGGAGTAACCAATGAGCAGTTCTTC
CASSPVAGVTNEQFF
>TRBJ2-2|.|TRBV29-1|.
TGCAGCGTTGGAGGGTCCGGGGAGCTGTTTTTT
CSVGGSGELFF
>TRBJ1-2|.|TRBV7-9|.
TGTGCCAGCAGCCATCTCACAGGACCCCTGGGCTACACCTTC
CASSHLTGPLGYTF
>TRBJ2-5|.|TRBV11-2|TRBD2
TGTGCCAGCAGCGATAGCGGACTAGCGGAAGAGACCCAGTACTTC
CASSDSGLAEETQYF
>TRBJ1-5|few|TRBV25-1|.
TGTGCCAGCAGTGAACTCGGGCAGCCCCAGCATTTT
CASSELGQPQHF
>TRBJ2-2|.|TRBV6-1|TRBD2
TGTGCCAGCAGGTTGACTAGCGGGGACACCGGGGAGCTGTTTTTT
CASRLTSGDTGELFF
>TRBJ2-1|once|TRBV29-1|.
TGCAGCGTTGACCTAGCCCCGGGCTCGGACAATGAGCAGTTCTTC
CSVDLAPGSDNEQFF
>TRBJ2-2|.|TRBV7-2|TRBD2
TGTGCCAGCAGCCCCGTAGCGGGGTTCGCCGGGGAGCTGTTTTTT
CASSPVAGFAGELFF
>TRBJ2-7|.|TRBV14|TRBD1
TGTGCCAGCAGACAAACAGGGGGCGCGTCGTACGAGCAGTACTTC
CASRQTGGASYEQYF
>TRBJ2-4|.|TRBV18|TRBD2
TGTGCCAGCTCACCTACGGGAGGACTAGCCAAAAACATTCAGTACTTC
CASSPTGGLAKNIQYF